This T cell receptor (beta chain) was captured by sequencing in a study of radiotherapy plus CTLA-4 blockade in lung cancer. Patients had chemo-refractory metastatic non-small-cell lung cancer and received focal radiation plus CTLA-4 blockade that used ipilimumab. The CDR3 has 14 residues. V was clipped by 2 bases and J by 4 bases, with 10 bases between them. In germline, CDR1 is SGHDT, CDR2 YYEEEE. Method: immunoSEQ multiplex PCR; TCRdb's copy keeps in-frame clones and lacks some. The sample has roughly 110,000 clones, 85% to 90% seen once. The chain combines TRBV5-6 with TRBJ1-3; D gene ambiguous. The sample was peripheral blood, taken from a patient treated with radiotherapy plus ipilimumab. This TCR derives from a human donor with non-small cell lung cancer that progressed on radiotherapy plus ipilimumab. Some clones in this sample may be carry-over from other donors' samples. The DNA for the CDR3 is TGTGCCAGCAGCTTCGGGATTAGCGGAAACACCATATATTTT. Translated: CASSFGISGNTIYF. Full variable domain (remainder filled in from reference TRBV5-6 and TRBJ1-3): DAGVTQSPTHLIKTRGQQVTLRCSPKSGHDTVSWYQQALGQGPQFIFQYYEEEERQRGNFPDRFSGHQFPNYSSELNVNALLLGDSALYLCASSFGISGNTIYFGEGSWLTVV.